This TCR beta chain was obtained from a study of blood T cell repertoires in COVID-19. Study details: T cells, B-cell-depleted T cells, or PBMCs provided the cDNA or gDNA that served as material.

With V trimmed by 1 base and J by 2 bases, 5 bases remained unmatched. Germline assignment: CDR1 MGHRA and CDR2 YSYEKL. The CDR3 loop spans 16 amino acids. Donors were grouped by their self-reported clinical history. Only in-frame clones appear in the TCRdb table, and some are missing; sequencing was by immunoSEQ multiplex PCR. The sample records a few hundred thousand clones, around 90% being singletons. This receptor was obtained from a man younger than 45 who had recovered from COVID-19. The J gene is TRBJ1-2, the V gene TRBV4-1, with TRBD1 matching 9 bases. Source material: PBMCs or T cells enriched from blood (not recorded which). In DNA form, the CDR3 reads TGCGCCAGCAGCCAAGGAACCGGGACAGGGAACTATGGCTACACCTTC. It codes for CASSQGTGTGNYGYTF.